Below, 8 T cell receptor beta chains from the same sample are listed, as sequenced in a study of T cell responses to AZD1222 COVID-19 vaccine. Clones were read by immunoSEQ multiplex PCR, and TCRdb kept only the in-frame ones, dropping some. The sample shows some 95,000 clones, 85% to 90% of them seen only once. Sample: peripheral blood, taken on day 0 of AZD1222 vaccination. The source is an adult in good health.

This clone has only one observation. The rearrangement joins TRBV19 to TRBJ1-5; 7 positions match TRBD1. The germline V gene has CDR1 LNHDA and CDR2 SQIVND (reference sequence). V was pared by 5 bases and J by 1 base, with 8 bases of the junction left unmatched. This CDR3 region has 16 residues. The CDR3 sequence is CASSVPTGTSNQPQHF. As DNA, the CDR3 is TGTGCCAGTAGTGTCCCGACAGGGACAAGCAATCAGCCCCAGCATTTT.

In its sample, this clone was seen once. The gene calls are TRBV7-2 and TRBJ2-2, with D uncertain. This CDR3 region has 14 residues. Germline V gene data show CDR1 as SGHTA and CDR2 as FQGNSA. V was cut by 3 bases and J by 7 bases, with 12 bases left in between. The CDR3 sequence is CASSLQSLGGELFF. The CDR3 DNA reads as TGTGCCAGCAGCTTGCAAAGTTTGGGCGGGGAGCTGTTTTTT.

CDR3 DNA sequence: TGTGCCAGCAGCCACCTTGGGACAGGGGGCAATGAGCAGTTCTTC. It yields the protein CASSHLGTGGNEQFF. The gene calls are TRBV4-2 and TRBJ2-1; the match to TRBD1 covers 11 bases. The junction had 4 bases not matched to a gene; V was cut back by 3 bases and J by 6 bases. The CDR3 contains 15 residues. The germline CDR1 and CDR2 sequences are LGHNA and YNFKEQ.

V and J are TRBV29-1 and TRBJ1-5; maybe TRBD1 (5 bases). The length of the CDR3 is 13 residues. The V gene's germline CDR1 is SQVTM and CDR2 ANQGSEA. Trimming took 3 bases from V and 7 from J, leaving 13 bases between them. CDR3 region: CSVDRGEGQPQHF. The DNA of the CDR3 is TGCAGCGTTGATCGGGGGGAAGGGCAGCCCCAGCATTTT.

The J gene is TRBJ2-5, the V gene TRBV24-1, with D possibly TRBD1 on 6 matching bases. The CDR3 covers 14 residues. CDR1 is KGHDR and CDR2 is SFDVKD in the germline V gene. Trimming shortened V by 3 bases and J by 2 bases, and 9 bases separated the two germline ends. CDR3 protein: CATSDPQGQETQYF. CDR3 nucleotide sequence: TGTGCCACCAGTGATCCACAGGGACAAGAGACCCAGTACTTC.

This CDR3 is CASRSPGQNGYTF. CDR3 DNA sequence: TGTGCCAGCAGATCTCCGGGACAGAACGGCTACACCTTC. The rearrangement joins TRBV6-1 to TRBJ1-2; 7 positions match TRBD1. The junction had 9 bases not matched to a gene; V was cut back by 6 bases and J by 8 bases. The CDR3 consists of 13 residues. CDR1 is MNHNS, CDR2 SASEGT, per germline.

The chain has TRBV3-1 (or the pseudogene TRBV3-2) and TRBJ2-4; tentatively, D is TRBD1 (5 bases). The CDR3 covers 15 residues. Trimming took off 1 base at V and 7 bases at J, with 14 bases between the two ends. The germline CDR1 and CDR2 sequences are LGHDT and YNNKEL (reference sequence). The CDR3 DNA reads TGTGCCAGCAGCCAAGGGGGTCCAGGGTGGAACATTCAGTACTTC. Its protein product is CASSQGGPGWNIQYF.

This chain connects TRBV11-2 to TRBJ1-1; no clear D gene. Germline loops: CDR1 SGHAT, CDR2 FQNNGV. The CDR3 length is 13 residues. Deletions cut 4 bases from V and 3 bases from J, with 9 bases between. DNA for the CDR3: TGTGCCAGCAGCTCGGGTCCGTACACTGAAGCTTTCTTT. Its translation is CASSSGPYTEAFF.